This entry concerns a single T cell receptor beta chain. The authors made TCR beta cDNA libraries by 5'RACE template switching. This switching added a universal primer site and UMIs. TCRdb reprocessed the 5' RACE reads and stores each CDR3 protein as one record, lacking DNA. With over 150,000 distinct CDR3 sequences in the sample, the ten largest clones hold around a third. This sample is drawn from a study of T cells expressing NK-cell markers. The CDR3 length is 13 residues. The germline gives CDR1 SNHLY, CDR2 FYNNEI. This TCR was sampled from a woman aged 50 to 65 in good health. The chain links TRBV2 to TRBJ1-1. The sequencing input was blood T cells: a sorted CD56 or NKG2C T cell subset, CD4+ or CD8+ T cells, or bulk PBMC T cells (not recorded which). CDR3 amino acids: CASSVLVSTEAFF.